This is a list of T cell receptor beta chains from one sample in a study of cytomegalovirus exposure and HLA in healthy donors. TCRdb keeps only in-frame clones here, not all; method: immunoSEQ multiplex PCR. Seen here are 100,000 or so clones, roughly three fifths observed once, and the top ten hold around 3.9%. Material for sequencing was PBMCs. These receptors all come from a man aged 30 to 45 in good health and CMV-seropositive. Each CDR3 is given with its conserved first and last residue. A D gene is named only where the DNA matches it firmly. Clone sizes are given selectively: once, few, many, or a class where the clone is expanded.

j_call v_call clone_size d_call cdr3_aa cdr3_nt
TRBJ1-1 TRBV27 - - CASSLSRNTEAFF TGTGCCAGCAGTTTATCCCGGAACACTGAAGCTTTCTTT
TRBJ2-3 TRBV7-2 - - CASSYRDSTDTQYF TGTGCCAGCAGCTACAGGGATAGCACAGATACGCAGTATTTT
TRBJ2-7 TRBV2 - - CASRGGRMSYEQYF TGTGCCAGCAGGGGGGGACGGATGTCCTACGAGCAGTACTTC
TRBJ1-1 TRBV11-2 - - CASSRGGGTEAFF TGTGCCAGCAGCCGCGGGGGGGGCACTGAAGCTTTCTTT
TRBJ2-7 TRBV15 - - CATSRDPSGRTYEQYF TGTGCCACCAGCAGAGATCCAAGTGGGCGTACCTACGAGCAGTACTTC
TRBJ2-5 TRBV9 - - CASSVGVEETQYF TGTGCCAGCAGCGTAGGTGTTGAGGAGACCCAGTACTTC
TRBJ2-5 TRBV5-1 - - CASSLARETQYF TGCGCCAGCAGCTTGGCTCGAGAGACCCAGTACTTC
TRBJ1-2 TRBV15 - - CATSRDREGGYTF TGTGCCACCAGCAGAGATCGAGAGGGTGGCTACACCTTC
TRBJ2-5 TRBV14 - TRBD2 CASSPGLAGVETQYF TGTGCCAGCAGTCCGGGACTAGCGGGGGTAGAGACCCAGTACTTC
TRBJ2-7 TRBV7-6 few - CASSRGGSSYEQYF TGTGCCAGCAGCAGGGGGGGCTCCTCCTACGAGCAGTACTTC
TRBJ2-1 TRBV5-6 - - CASREAGGSYEQFF TGTGCCAGCAGGGAAGCGGGCGGATCCTATGAGCAGTTCTTC
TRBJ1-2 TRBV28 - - CASTIPGISGYTF TGTGCCAGCACTATTCCGGGGATATCGGGCTACACCTTC
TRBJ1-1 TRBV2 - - CAMTPNTEAFF TGTGCCATGACACCGAACACTGAAGCTTTCTTT
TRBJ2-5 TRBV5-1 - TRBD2 CASSLSSGGAQETQYF TGCGCCAGCAGCTTGTCTAGCGGGGGGGCCCAAGAGACCCAGTACTTC
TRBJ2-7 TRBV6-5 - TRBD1 CASSGDSDYEQYF TGTGCCAGCAGTGGGGACAGCGACTACGAGCAGTACTTC
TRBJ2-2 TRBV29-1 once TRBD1 CSVGSMGQWNTGELFF TGCAGCGTTGGGTCTATGGGACAGTGGAACACCGGGGAGCTGTTTTTT
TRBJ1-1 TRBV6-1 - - CASSDEGTNTEAFF TGTGCCAGCAGTGATGAGGGAACGAACACTGAAGCTTTCTTT
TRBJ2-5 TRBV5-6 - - CASSLFPQETQYF TGTGCCAGCAGCTTGTTTCCGCAAGAGACCCAGTACTTC
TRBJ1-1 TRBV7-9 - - CASSPQQGDTEAFF TGTGCCAGCAGCCCCCAACAGGGAGACACTGAAGCTTTCTTT
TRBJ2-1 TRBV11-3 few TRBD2 CASSLGLTGGQGNEQFF TGTGCCAGCAGCTTAGGGTTGACGGGGGGGCAAGGCAATGAGCAGTTCTTC
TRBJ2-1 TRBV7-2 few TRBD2 CASSLKLALEQFF TGTGCCAGCAGCTTAAAACTAGCGCTGGAGCAGTTCTTC
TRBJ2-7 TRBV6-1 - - CASSEPGKGVYEQYF TGTGCCAGCAGTGAACCAGGGAAAGGTGTCTACGAGCAGTACTTC
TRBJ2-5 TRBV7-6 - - CASSLAPEKGTQYF TGTGCCAGCAGCTTAGCCCCGGAGAAAGGGACCCAGTACTTC
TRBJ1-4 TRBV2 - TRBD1 CASLKQGAFEKLFF TGTGCCAGCCTTAAACAGGGGGCGTTTGAAAAACTGTTTTTT
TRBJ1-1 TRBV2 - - CASRTQGNTEAFF TGTGCCAGCAGGACACAGGGGAACACTGAAGCTTTCTTT
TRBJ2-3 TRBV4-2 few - CASSQEALGGDTQYF TGTGCCAGCAGCCAAGAAGCGCTCGGTGGAGATACGCAGTATTTT
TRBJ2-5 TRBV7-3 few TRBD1 CASSPRDRAETQYF TGTGCCAGCAGCCCCCGAGACAGGGCGGAGACCCAGTACTTC
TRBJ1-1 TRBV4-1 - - CASSQGQVGRFF TGCGCCAGCAGCCAAGGTCAAGTAGGGAGGTTCTTT
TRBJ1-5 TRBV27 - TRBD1 CASRVTGGQQPQHF TGTGCCAGCAGAGTGACAGGGGGCCAACAGCCCCAGCATTTT
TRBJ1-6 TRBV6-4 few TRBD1 CASSDLSTGNSPLHF TGTGCCAGCAGTGACTTATCGACAGGGAATTCACCCCTCCACTTT
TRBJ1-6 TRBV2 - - CASSELRGRNSPLHF TGTGCCAGCAGTGAACTGCGGGGGCGGAATTCACCCCTCCACTTT
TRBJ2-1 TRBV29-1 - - CSVDAEWDEQFF TGCAGCGTTGATGCGGAGTGGGATGAGCAGTTCTTC
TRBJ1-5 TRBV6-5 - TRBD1 CASSQGGPTKPQHF TGTGCCAGCAGTCAGGGGGGCCCCACCAAGCCCCAGCATTTT
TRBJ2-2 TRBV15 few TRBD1 CATSKDRGAGELFF TGTGCCACCAGCAAAGACAGGGGTGCCGGGGAGCTGTTTTTT
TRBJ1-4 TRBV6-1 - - CASSEAGKLFF TGTGCCAGCAGTGAGGCTGGAAAACTGTTTTTT
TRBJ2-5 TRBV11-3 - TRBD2 CASSSPWGGETQYF TGTGCCAGCAGCTCCCCTTGGGGGGGAGAGACCCAGTACTTC
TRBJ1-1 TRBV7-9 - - CASSPQGGGANTEAFF TGTGCCAGCAGCCCGCAGGGTGGAGGGGCGAACACTGAAGCTTTCTTT